These T cell receptor beta chains were read from a single sample in a study of CD8 T cells in Susac syndrome. TCRdb passed the immunoSEQ multiplex PCR reads through MiXCR, listing each CDR3 protein once. Of 85,000 to 120,000 distinct CDR3 sequences listed, 94% were seen once; the top ten hold approximately 0.41%. Sequencing input: CD8+ T cells from PBMCs. The receptors derive from a human donor with Susac syndrome. Each CDR3 is given with its conserved first and last residue. A D gene is named only where the DNA matches it firmly. Size tells how often a clone was seen (once, few, many) or the class of an expanded clone, and some rows leave it out.

- | once | TRBJ2-1 | TRBV20-1 | TGCAGTGTCCTGAACGGGCAGTTCTTC | CSVLNGQFF
- | - | TRBJ2-4 | TRBV27 | TGTGCCAGCAGTCTTTTAGCCAAAAACATTCAGTACTTC | CASSLLAKNIQYF
- | - | TRBJ2-2 | TRBV11-2 | TGTGCCAGCAGCTTAGCGGGGGGCGAGAACACCGGGGAGCTGTTTTTT | CASSLAGGENTGELFF
- | - | TRBJ1-1 | TRBV13 | TGTGCCAGCACCCTTCAGGGTATGAACACTGAAGCTTTCTTT | CASTLQGMNTEAFF
TRBD1 | - | TRBJ2-7 | TRBV9 | TGTGCCAGCAGCGAAGAGGGGGCGAGCGAGCAGTACTTC | CASSEEGASEQYF
TRBD1 | - | TRBJ1-2 | TRBV5-4 | TGTGCCAGCAGCTTGGGACTGACAGGGCCTAACTATGGCTACACCTTC | CASSLGLTGPNYGYTF
- | - | TRBJ2-7 | TRBV5-1 | TGCGCCAGCAGCGACGCCCAGGGAGTGGACTACGAGCAGTACTTC | CASSDAQGVDYEQYF
- | - | TRBJ1-1 | TRBV19 | TGTGCCAGTAGTATAGGGTTTAACACTGAAGCTTTCTTT | CASSIGFNTEAFF
- | - | TRBJ2-5 | TRBV7-9 | TGTGCCAGCAGCTTGACGGAGACCCAGTACTTC | CASSLTETQYF
- | - | TRBJ2-7 | TRBV6-2/TRBV6-3 | TGTGCCAGCAGTCGAGACGGGGGCACAACCTACGAGCAGTACTTC | CASSRDGGTTYEQYF
- | - | TRBJ2-4 | TRBV27 | TGTGCCAGCAGTTTAACAGGGAATAACATTCAGTACTTC | CASSLTGNNIQYF
- | - | TRBJ2-7 | TRBV4-3 | TGCGCCAGCAGCCAAGATAGGGGACCCTACGAGCAGTACTTC | CASSQDRGPYEQYF
- | - | TRBJ2-6 | TRBV7-3 | TGTGCCAGCAGCCCTGATGGGGCCAACGTCCTGACTTTC | CASSPDGANVLTF
- | once | TRBJ1-1 | TRBV29-1 | TGCAGCGTTGGTAGGGATCTGACTGAAGCTTTCTTT | CSVGRDLTEAFF
- | - | TRBJ2-3 | TRBV15 | TGTGCCACCAGCATTATACCTGGGGCCGAAACAGATACGCAGTATTTT | CATSIIPGAETDTQYF
- | once | TRBJ2-1 | TRBV9 | TGTGCCAGCAGCGCGGGGTCTACGAATGAGCAGTTCTTC | CASSAGSTNEQFF
TRBD2 | once | TRBJ2-1 | TRBV9 | TGTGCCAGCAGCGCGGGAGGGGGGGGTAGTCATGAGCAGTTCTTC | CASSAGGGGSHEQFF
TRBD1 | - | TRBJ1-1 | TRBV10-3 | TGTGCCATCAGTGAGTGGACAGGGGCGCTGGGGGGGACTGAAGCTTTCTTT | CAISEWTGALGGTEAFF
TRBD1 | - | TRBJ2-5 | TRBV7-9 | TGTGCCAGCTCACCGGGACAGGAAGAGACCCAGTACTTC | CASSPGQEETQYF
TRBD2 | - | TRBJ2-2 | TRBV19 | TGTGCCAGTAGTATGACTAGCGCAAGCTTGAACACCGGGGAGCTGTTTTTT | CASSMTSASLNTGELFF
- | - | TRBJ2-3 | TRBV7-3 | TGTGCCAGCAGCTTAAGGGGGCCAGGGGAAGTGTCGGATACGCAGTATTTT | CASSLRGPGEVSDTQYF
- | - | TRBJ1-2 | TRBV12-3/TRBV12-4 | TGTGCCAGCAGTTTTCCCGGGAGAGGTGGCTACACCTTC | CASSFPGRGGYTF
TRBD2 | - | TRBJ2-1 | TRBV5-4 | TGTGCCAGCAGCTTTAGCGGGGGGGCATCCTACAATGAGCAGTTCTTC | CASSFSGGASYNEQFF
TRBD2 | once | TRBJ2-5 | TRBV2 | TGTGCCAGCAGTGAGAGGGGACTAGCGCGGCAAGAGACCCAGTACTTC | CASSERGLARQETQYF
- | - | TRBJ2-7 | TRBV5-4 | TGTGCCAGCAGCTCAGGGCCCTACGAGCAGTACTTC | CASSSGPYEQYF
- | - | TRBJ2-7 | TRBV19 | TGTGCCAGTAGTTATGGGGGCGGATACGAGCAGTACTTC | CASSYGGGYEQYF
- | - | TRBJ1-2 | TRBV20-1 | TGCAGTGCTAGAAGCGGGAAGGGCTACACCTTC | CSARSGKGYTF
- | - | TRBJ2-3 | TRBV11-2 | TGTGCCAGCAGCTTCCTCGGGAACACAGATACGCAGTATTTT | CASSFLGNTDTQYF
TRBD2 | - | TRBJ2-1 | TRBV20-1 | TGCAGTGCTAGAGTGGCTAGCGGATACAATGAGCAGTTCTTC | CSARVASGYNEQFF
TRBD1 | - | TRBJ2-7 | TRBV6-1 | TGTGCCAGCAGTCTCCGAGGACAGGGGGTCTCCTACGAGCAGTACTTC | CASSLRGQGVSYEQYF
- | - | TRBJ1-5 | TRBV15 | TGTGCCACCATGGGAACGGGCAATCAGCCCCAGCATTTT | CATMGTGNQPQHF
TRBD2 | - | TRBJ2-1 | TRBV29-1 | TGCAGCGTTGGCAGTTGGGAAATAGCGGGTGGGGATGAGCAGTTCTTC | CSVGSWEIAGGDEQFF
- | - | TRBJ2-3 | TRBV27 | TGTGCCAGCAGTACTTACAGGGAGGATAGAACAGATACGCAGTATTTT | CASSTYREDRTDTQYF
- | once | TRBJ2-5 | TRBV5-1 | TGCGCCAGCAGCCCGGCCGGGACCCAGCACGTCGAGACCCAGTACTTC | CASSPAGTQHVETQYF
- | - | TRBJ1-1 | TRBV5-1 | TGCGCCAGCAGCTTGGAGGAACCGGGGAACACTGAAGCTTTCTTT | CASSLEEPGNTEAFF
- | - | TRBJ2-1 | TRBV6-1 | TGTGCCACGGAAAATCTCTCCTACAATGAGCAGTTCTTC | CATENLSYNEQFF
- | - | TRBJ1-2 | TRBV6-5 | TGTGCCAGCGGCCCAGGGACATACACCGGCTACACCTTC | CASGPGTYTGYTF
- | - | TRBJ2-1 | TRBV20-1 | TGCAGTGCTAGTAGTGAGGGCTCCTACAATGAGCAGTTCTTC | CSASSEGSYNEQFF
TRBD1 | - | TRBJ1-1 | TRBV29-1 | TGCAGCGTTGCGTACAGGGGGCAGGGAACTGAAGCTTTCTTT | CSVAYRGQGTEAFF
- | - | TRBJ2-1 | TRBV19 | TGTGCCAGTAGTAACTCCTACAATGAGCAGTTCTTC | CASSNSYNEQFF
- | - | TRBJ2-3 | TRBV5-1 | TGCGCCAGCAGAGGGACAACCACAGATACGCAGTATTTT | CASRGTTTDTQYF
- | - | TRBJ1-1 | TRBV27 | TGTGCCAGCAGTTATCGGGGGTACACTGAAGCTTTCTTT | CASSYRGYTEAFF
- | - | TRBJ2-7 | TRBV2 | TGTGCCAGCAGTGGGGAGATTAGAAACGAGCAGTACTTC | CASSGEIRNEQYF
- | - | TRBJ2-6 | TRBV9 | TGTGCCAGCACGTCGGGCTCTGGGGCCAACGTCCTGACTTTC | CASTSGSGANVLTF
- | - | TRBJ1-1 | TRBV7-2 | TGTGCCAGCAGCCCCCCATGGGCGGCCAACACTGAAGCTTTCTTT | CASSPPWAANTEAFF
TRBD1 | - | TRBJ1-5 | TRBV6-1 | TGTGCCAGCAGTGATGGGGGACAGTGGTCCAATCAGCCCCAGCATTTT | CASSDGGQWSNQPQHF
- | - | TRBJ1-2 | TRBV3-1 | TGTGCCAGCAGCTTGGTCGGTGATGGGGATGGCTACACCTTC | CASSLVGDGDGYTF
- | - | TRBJ1-2 | TRBV2 | TGTGCCAGCAGTGAAGGGGACCACTATGGCTACACCTTC | CASSEGDHYGYTF
- | - | TRBJ2-7 | TRBV5-1 | TGCGCCAGCAGCTTGGTACAGGGCACCTACGAGCAGTACTTC | CASSLVQGTYEQYF
- | - | TRBJ2-1 | TRBV9 | TGTGCCAGCAGCGACCCAACAGACACCTTACAGTTCTTC | CASSDPTDTLQFF
- | - | TRBJ2-7 | TRBV20-1 | TGCAGTGCTAGAGACCCTGCAGGCTCCGGGTACGAGCAGTACTTC | CSARDPAGSGYEQYF
- | - | TRBJ2-5 | TRBV7-4 | TGTGCCAGCAGCCACTTCGACAGCGAAGAGACCCAGTACTTC | CASSHFDSEETQYF
- | - | TRBJ2-7 | TRBV2 | TGTGCCAGCGTACAAATACCTCGGGACTACGAGCAGTACTTC | CASVQIPRDYEQYF